This T cell receptor (beta chain) stems from a study of cytomegalovirus exposure and HLA in healthy donors. TCRdb's copy holds only in-frame clones and misses some; the assay was immunoSEQ multiplex PCR. Among fewer than 250,000 clones listed, 80% to 90% were seen once. Germline CDR1 reads SNHLY; CDR2 reads FYNNEI. The CDR3 sequence is 19 residues long. Trimming removed 1 base from V and 1 base from J, with 22 bases in between. V and J are TRBV2 and TRBJ2-5; possible D gene TRBD2, 7 bases. The sequence was obtained from a man aged 18 to 29 in good health and CMV-seronegative. Sequencing was done on a sample of PBMCs. This CDR3 is CASSEVLRGGVLRQETQYF. CDR3 nucleotide sequence: TGTGCCAGCAGTGAAGTTTTAAGGGGGGGCGTACTCCGCCAAGAGACCCAGTACTTC.